The entry that follows covers one T cell receptor (beta chain) sequence. These data come from a study of cytomegalovirus exposure and HLA in healthy donors. This CDR3 region has 14 residues. The germline CDR1 and CDR2 sequences are MNHEY and SMNVEV (reference sequence). V was shortened by 8 bases and J by 0 bases, with 14 bases between the two germline ends. 60 Vbeta and 13 Jbeta primers were used in PCR. Per the original data handling: Per a later analysis, the number of unique TCR beta chains was about 78 million, of which some 10 million were shared. The repertoire was sequenced with immunoSEQ multiplex PCR; TCRdb's copy has only in-frame clones and lacks some. That table furnishes V, J and clone size, whereas the DNA furnished D and trimming. The data contain approximately 150,000 clones, approximately 78% of them singletons.

V and J are TRBV27 and TRBJ2-7, with unresolved D. Sample: PBMCs. The sequence came from a woman under 30 in good health and CMV-seropositive. The DNA of the CDR3 is TGTGCCAGCCCTACCCTATTTAGCTCCTACGAGCAGTACTTC. The encoded protein is CASPTLFSSYEQYF.